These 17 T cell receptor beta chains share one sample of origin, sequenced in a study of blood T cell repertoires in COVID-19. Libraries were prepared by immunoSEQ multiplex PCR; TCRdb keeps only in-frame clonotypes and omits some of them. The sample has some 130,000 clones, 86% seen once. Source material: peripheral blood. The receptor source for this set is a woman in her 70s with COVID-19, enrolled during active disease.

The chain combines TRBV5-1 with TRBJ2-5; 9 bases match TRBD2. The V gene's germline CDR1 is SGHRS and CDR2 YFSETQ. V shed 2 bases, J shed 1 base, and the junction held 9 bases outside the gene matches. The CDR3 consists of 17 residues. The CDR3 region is CASSLPGLANSQETQYF. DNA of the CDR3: TGCGCCAGCAGCTTACCGGGACTAGCCAATTCCCAAGAGACCCAGTACTTC.

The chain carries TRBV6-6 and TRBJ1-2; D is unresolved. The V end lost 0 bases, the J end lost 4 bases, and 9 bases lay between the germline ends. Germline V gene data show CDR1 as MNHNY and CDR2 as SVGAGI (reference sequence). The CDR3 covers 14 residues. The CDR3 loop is CASSYSGEFYGYTF. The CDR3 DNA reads TGTGCCAGCAGTTACTCGGGAGAATTCTATGGCTACACCTTC.

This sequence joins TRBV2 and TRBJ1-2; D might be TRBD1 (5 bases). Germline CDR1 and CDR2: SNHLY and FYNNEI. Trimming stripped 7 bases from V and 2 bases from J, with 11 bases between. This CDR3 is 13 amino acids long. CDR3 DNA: TGTGCCAGCATCCGGTCAGGGAACTATGGCTACACCTTC. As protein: CASIRSGNYGYTF.

CDR3 residues: CAISERLADDTGELFF. For the CDR3, the DNA is TGTGCCATCAGTGAAAGACTAGCGGATGACACCGGGGAGCTGTTTTTT. The chain carries TRBV10-3 and TRBJ2-2; 9 positions match TRBD2. CDR3 size: 16 residues. CDR1 ENHRY and CDR2 SYGVKD come from the germline V gene. The V and J ends lost 3 bases and 3 bases, in that order; junction bases with no gene match: 5.

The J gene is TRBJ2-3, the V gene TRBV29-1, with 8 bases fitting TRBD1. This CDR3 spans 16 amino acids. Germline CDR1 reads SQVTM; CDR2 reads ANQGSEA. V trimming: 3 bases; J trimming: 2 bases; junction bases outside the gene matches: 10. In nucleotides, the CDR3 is TGCAGCGTTGAGACCTCTGGACAGGGCCACACAGATACGCAGTATTTT. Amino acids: CSVETSGQGHTDTQYF.

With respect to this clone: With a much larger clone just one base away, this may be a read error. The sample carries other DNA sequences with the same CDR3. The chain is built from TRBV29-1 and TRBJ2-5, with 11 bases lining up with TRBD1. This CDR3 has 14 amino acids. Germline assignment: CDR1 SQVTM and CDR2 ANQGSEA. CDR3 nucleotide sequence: TGCCGGGTGGGGGGACAGGGGGGGGGAGAGACCCAGTACTTC. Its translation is CRVGGQGGGETQYF.

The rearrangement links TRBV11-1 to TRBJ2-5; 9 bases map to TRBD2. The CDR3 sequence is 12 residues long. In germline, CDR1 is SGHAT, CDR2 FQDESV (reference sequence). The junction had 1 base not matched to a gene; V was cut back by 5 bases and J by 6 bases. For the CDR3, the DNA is TGTGCCAGCAGCGGACTAGCGAAGACCCAGTACTTC. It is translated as CASSGLAKTQYF.

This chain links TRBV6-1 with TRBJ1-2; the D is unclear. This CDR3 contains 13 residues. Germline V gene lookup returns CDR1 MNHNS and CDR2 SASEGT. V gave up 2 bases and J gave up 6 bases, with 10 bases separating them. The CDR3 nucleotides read TGTGCCAGCAGTGAACTCGGAACAGATGGCTACACCTTC. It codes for CASSELGTDGYTF.

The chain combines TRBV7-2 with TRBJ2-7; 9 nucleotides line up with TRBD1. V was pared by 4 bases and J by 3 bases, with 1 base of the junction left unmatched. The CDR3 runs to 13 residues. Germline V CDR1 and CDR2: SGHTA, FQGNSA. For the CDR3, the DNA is TGTGCCAGCAGCTCGACAGGGGGCTACGAGCAGTACTTC. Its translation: CASSSTGGYEQYF.

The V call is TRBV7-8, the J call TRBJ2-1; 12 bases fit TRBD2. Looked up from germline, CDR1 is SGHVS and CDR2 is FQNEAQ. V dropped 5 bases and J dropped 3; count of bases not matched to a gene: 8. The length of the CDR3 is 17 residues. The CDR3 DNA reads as TGTGCCAGCAGCCCCAGACTAGCGGGGGCTTTCTACAATGAGCAGTTCTTC. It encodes CASSPRLAGAFYNEQFF.

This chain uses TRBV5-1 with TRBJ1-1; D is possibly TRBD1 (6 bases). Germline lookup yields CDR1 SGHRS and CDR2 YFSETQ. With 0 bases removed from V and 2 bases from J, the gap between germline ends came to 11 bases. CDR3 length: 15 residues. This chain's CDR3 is CASSLVGGYNTEAFF. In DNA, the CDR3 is TGCGCCAGCAGCTTGGTAGGGGGATATAACACTGAAGCTTTCTTT.

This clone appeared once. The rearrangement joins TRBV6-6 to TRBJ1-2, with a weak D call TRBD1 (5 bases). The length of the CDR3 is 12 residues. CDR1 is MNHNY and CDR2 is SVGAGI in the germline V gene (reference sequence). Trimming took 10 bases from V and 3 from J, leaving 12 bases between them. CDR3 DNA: TGTGCCATCTGGGGCAGGGACTATGGCTACACCTTC. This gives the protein CAIWGRDYGYTF.

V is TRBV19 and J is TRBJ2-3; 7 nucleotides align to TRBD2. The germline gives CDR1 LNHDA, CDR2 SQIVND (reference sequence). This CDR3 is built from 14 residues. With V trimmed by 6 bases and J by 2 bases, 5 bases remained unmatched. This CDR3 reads CASRGSGYTDTQYF. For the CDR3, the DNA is TGTGCCAGTAGGGGTAGCGGGTACACAGATACGCAGTATTTT. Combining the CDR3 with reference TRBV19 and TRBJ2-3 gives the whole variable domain DGGITQSPKYLFRKEGQNVTLSCEQNLNHDAMYWYRQDPGQGLRLIYYSQIVNDFQKGDIAEGYSVSREKKESFPLTVTSAQKNPTAFYLCASRGSGYTDTQYFGPGTRLTVL.

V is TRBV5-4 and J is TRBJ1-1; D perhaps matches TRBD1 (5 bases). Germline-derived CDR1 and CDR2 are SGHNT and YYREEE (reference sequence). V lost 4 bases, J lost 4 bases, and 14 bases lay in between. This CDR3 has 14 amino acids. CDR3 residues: CASSGAGGITEAFF. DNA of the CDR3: TGTGCCAGCAGCGGGGCGGGGGGTATCACTGAAGCTTTCTTT.

The CDR3 spells CASSGQGAQPQHF. CDR3 nucleotides: TGTGCCAGCAGCGGGCAGGGGGCCCAGCCCCAGCATTTT. This chain connects TRBV27 to TRBJ1-5, with 8 bases fitting TRBD1. V lost 6 bases to trimming and J lost 7 bases; unmatched junction nucleotides: 5. CDR1 is MNHEY, CDR2 SMNVEV, per germline (reference sequence). The CDR3 totals 13 residues.

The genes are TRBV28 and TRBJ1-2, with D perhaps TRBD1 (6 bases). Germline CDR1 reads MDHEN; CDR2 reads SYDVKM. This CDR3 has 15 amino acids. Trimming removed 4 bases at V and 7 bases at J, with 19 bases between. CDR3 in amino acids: CASSSTGQMNSGYTF. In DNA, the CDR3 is TGTGCCAGCAGTTCGACAGGACAGATGAATAGTGGCTACACCTTC.

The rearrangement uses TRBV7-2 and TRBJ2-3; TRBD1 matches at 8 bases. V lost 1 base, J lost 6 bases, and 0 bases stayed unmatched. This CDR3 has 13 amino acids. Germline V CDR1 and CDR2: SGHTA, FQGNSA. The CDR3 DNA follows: TGTGCCAGCAGCTTAGGGACAGGGGATACGCAGTATTTT. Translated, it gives CASSLGTGDTQYF.